This section outlines one T cell receptor beta chain sequence together with its context. Its antigen is not known. Sequencing used immunoSEQ multiplex PCR; TCRdb keeps in-frame clones, though not all of them. The sample contains approximately 50,000 clones, about 86% of which appear only once. Trimming took 4 bases from V and 4 from J, leaving 8 bases between them. CDR1 is SGHDT and CDR2 is YYEEEE in the germline V gene. This CDR3 is 12 amino acids long. This record belongs to a study of PD-L1 blockade in urothelial cancer. Study-level background: At 3 weeks (second dose) and 6 weeks after starting treatment, blood was analyzed. General observations from the study: Lower than median blood TCR clonality before treatment predicted better survival.

Time point of the sample: pretreatment peripheral blood. Urothelial carcinoma affected the patients, and it was locally advanced or metastatic. Sequencing was performed on PBMCs, taken around atezolizumab (anti-PD-L1) treatment. The receptor was derived from a man between 70 and 80 years old with urothelial cancer. The chain couples TRBV5-6 to TRBJ1-1; tentatively, D is TRBD1 (5 bases). The CDR3, as DNA: TGTGCCAGCAGCCTTAGGGGCACTGAAGCTTTCTTT. Translation gives CASSLRGTEAFF.